Detailed here is one T cell receptor (beta chain). CD8+ and CD4+ T cells from blood underwent TCR beta sequencing. Negative isolation was applied to CD8+ and CD4+ T cells, and FACS enrichment was applied to TEMRA cells. The sample is drawn from a study of CD8 T cells in Susac syndrome. Germline V gene sequence: CDR1 MNHEY, CDR2 SMNVEV (reference sequence). V lost 6 bases, J lost 2 bases, and 11 bases lay in between. The CDR3 covers 14 residues. Reverse transcription of roughly 0.45 to 1 ug RNA was performed with random hexamers. TCRdb ran MiXCR on the immunoSEQ multiplex PCR reads and lists one entry per CDR3 protein. The sample has around 190,000 distinct CDR3 sequences, about 95% seen once; the top ten hold 0.1%.

The sequencing input was CD4+ T cells from PBMCs. The TCR originated in a human donor in good health. The chain is built from TRBV27 and TRBJ2-1; D is unclear. The CDR3 sequence is CASSRPEAYNEQFF. CDR3 DNA: TGTGCCAGCAGCCGACCCGAAGCCTACAATGAGCAGTTCTTC.